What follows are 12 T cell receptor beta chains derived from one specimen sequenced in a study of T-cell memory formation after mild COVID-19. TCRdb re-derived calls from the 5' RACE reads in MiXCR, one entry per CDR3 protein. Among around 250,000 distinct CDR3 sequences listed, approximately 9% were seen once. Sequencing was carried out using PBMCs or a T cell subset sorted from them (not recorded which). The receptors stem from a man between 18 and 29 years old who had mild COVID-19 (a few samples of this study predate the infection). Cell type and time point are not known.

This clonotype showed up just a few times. The CDR3 is CASSLFGEAKNIQYF. In DNA form, the CDR3 reads TGTGCCAGCAGCTTATTTGGGGAGGCCAAAAACATTCAGTACTTC. The chain carries TRBV13 and TRBJ2-4; D possibly corresponds to TRBD2 (5 bases). Germline CDR1 and CDR2: PRHDT and FYEKMQ (reference sequence). V shed 2 bases and J shed 1 base, with 9 bases lying between them. The CDR3 has 15 residues.

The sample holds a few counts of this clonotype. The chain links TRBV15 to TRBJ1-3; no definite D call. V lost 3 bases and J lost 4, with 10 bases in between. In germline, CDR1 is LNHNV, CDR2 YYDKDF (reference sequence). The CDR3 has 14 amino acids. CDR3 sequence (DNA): TGTGCCACCAGCAGGGACTCCCGCGGAAACACCATATATTTT. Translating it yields CATSRDSRGNTIYF.

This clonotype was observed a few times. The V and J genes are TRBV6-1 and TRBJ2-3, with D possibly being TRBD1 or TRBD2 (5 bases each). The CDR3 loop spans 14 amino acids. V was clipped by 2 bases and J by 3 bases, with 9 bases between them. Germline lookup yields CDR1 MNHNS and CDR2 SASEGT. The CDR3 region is CASSEPGTTDTQYF. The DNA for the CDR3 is TGTGCCAGCAGTGAACCCGGGACGACAGATACGCAGTATTTT.

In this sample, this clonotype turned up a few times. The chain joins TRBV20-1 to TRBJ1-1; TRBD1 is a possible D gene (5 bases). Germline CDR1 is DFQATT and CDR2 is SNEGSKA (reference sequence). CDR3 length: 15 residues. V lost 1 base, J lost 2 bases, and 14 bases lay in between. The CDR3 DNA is TGCAGTGCTAGAGCAGGGCTGGGGGGAAACACTGAAGCTTTCTTT. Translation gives CSARAGLGGNTEAFF.

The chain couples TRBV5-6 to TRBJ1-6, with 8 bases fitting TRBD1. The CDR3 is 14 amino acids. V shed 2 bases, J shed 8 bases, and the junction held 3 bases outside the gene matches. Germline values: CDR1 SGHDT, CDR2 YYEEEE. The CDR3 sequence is CASSFRTGYSPLHF. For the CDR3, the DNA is TGTGCCAGCAGCTTTCGGACAGGGTATTCACCCCTCCACTTT. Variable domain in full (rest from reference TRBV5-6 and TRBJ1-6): DAGVTQSPTHLIKTRGQQVTLRCSPKSGHDTVSWYQQALGQGPQFIFQYYEEEERQRGNFPDRFSGHQFPNYSSELNVNALLLGDSALYLCASSFRTGYSPLHFGNGTRLTVT.

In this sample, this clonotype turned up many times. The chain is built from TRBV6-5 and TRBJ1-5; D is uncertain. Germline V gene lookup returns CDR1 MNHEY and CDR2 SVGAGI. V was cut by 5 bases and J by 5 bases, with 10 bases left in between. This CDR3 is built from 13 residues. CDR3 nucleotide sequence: TGTGCCAGCAGTGGGAGGTCGGATCAGCCCCAGCATTTT. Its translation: CASSGRSDQPQHF.

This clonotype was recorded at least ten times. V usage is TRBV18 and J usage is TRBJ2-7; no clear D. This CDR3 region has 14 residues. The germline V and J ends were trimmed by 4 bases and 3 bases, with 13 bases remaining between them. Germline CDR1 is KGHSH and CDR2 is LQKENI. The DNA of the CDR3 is TGTGCCAGCTCACTGTCCGGGCCCCGCTACGAGCAGTACGTC. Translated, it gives CASSLSGPRYEQYV.

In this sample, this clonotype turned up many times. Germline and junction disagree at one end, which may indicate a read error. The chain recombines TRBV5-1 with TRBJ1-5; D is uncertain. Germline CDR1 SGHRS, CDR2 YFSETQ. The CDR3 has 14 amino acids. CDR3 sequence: CASSLGPGNQPQHF. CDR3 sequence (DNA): TGCGCCAGCAGTTTGGGCCCGGGCAATCAGCCCCAGCATTTT.

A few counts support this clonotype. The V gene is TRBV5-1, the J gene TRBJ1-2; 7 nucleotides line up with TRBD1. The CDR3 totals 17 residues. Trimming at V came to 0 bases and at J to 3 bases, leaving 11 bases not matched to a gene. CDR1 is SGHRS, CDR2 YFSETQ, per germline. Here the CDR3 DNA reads TGCGCCAGCAGCTTGGAAGGCAGGGGGATCGGAGACTATGGCTACACCTTC. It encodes CASSLEGRGIGDYGYTF.

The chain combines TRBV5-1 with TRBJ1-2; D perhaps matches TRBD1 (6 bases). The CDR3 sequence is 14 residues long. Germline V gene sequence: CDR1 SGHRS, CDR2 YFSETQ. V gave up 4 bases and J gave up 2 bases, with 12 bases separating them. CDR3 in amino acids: CASSALTGNYGYTF. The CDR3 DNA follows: TGCGCCAGCAGCGCCCTAACAGGGAACTATGGCTACACCTTC.

In DNA, the CDR3 is TGTGCCAGCAGCCCTGATGAGCAGTTCTTC. Protein product: CASSPDEQFF. The chain links TRBV7-9 to TRBJ2-1; D ambiguous. The CDR3 consists of 10 residues. The ends were cut back, 5 bases at V and 8 bases at J, with 4 bases in the middle. The germline gives CDR1 SEHNR, CDR2 FQNEAQ (reference sequence).

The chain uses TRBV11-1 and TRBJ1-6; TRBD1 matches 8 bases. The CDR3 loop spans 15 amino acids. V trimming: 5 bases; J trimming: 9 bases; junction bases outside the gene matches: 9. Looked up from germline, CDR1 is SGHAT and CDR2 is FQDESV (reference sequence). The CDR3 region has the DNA TGTGCCAGCAGCGTGACTTCAGGGGGCATTTCACCCCTCCACTTT. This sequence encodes CASSVTSGGISPLHF.